These T cell receptor beta chains were read from a single sample in a study of blood T cell repertoires in COVID-19. Using immunoSEQ multiplex PCR, the repertoire was profiled, and TCRdb retains in-frame clones only, with some absent. Counted here are about 240,000 clones, about 85% occurring once; the ten biggest clones make up more than 1.5%. Input material: peripheral blood. Receptors originate from a man aged 25-45 years who had recovered from COVID-19. Both conserved end residues are part of each CDR3. D genes are given only for firm matches. Clone size is not always given. Where it is, it says once, few, many or a class for expanded clones.

TRBJ2-2	TRBD1	.	TRBV7-7	TGTGCCAGCAGCTCAGGGACAGTTGGCGGTATGCACGGGGAGCTGTTTTTT	CASSSGTVGGMHGELFF
TRBJ2-7	TRBD1	.	TRBV3-1/TRBV3-2	TGTGCCAGCAGCCATCGTCCATGGGACAGGGGATACGAGCAGTACTTC	CASSHRPWDRGYEQYF
TRBJ1-2	.	few	TRBV9	TGTGCCAGCAGGGCAGGCACGAACTATGGCTACACCTTC	CASRAGTNYGYTF
TRBJ1-2	.	few	TRBV6-5	TGTGCCAGCAGTCAGACAGAAGGCTATGGCTACACCTTC	CASSQTEGYGYTF
TRBJ1-1	TRBD1	.	TRBV14	TGTGCCAGCAGCCAGGACAGGGGATCTGGCACTGAAGCTTTCTTT	CASSQDRGSGTEAFF
TRBJ1-3	.	.	TRBV19	TGTGCCAGTAGTACGTTCTCGACAGCTGGAAACACCATATATTTT	CASSTFSTAGNTIYF
TRBJ2-6	.	.	TRBV6-1	TGTGCCAGCAGTGTAGACAGCCTTTCTGGGGCCAACGTCCTGACTTTC	CASSVDSLSGANVLTF
TRBJ1-5	TRBD1	.	TRBV6-5	TGTGCCAGCAGCGCCGGGACAGTCCCTCTCCGGCCCCAGCATTTT	CASSAGTVPLRPQHF
TRBJ2-1	TRBD2	.	TRBV7-9	TGTGCCAGCAGCCCGTTTAGACCTTTAGGAGCGGGGGGCTACAATGAGCAGTTCTTC	CASSPFRPLGAGGYNEQFF
TRBJ1-1	.	.	TRBV6-4	TGTGCCAGCAGGCCATCAGGGGACACTGAAGCTTTCTTT	CASRPSGDTEAFF
TRBJ2-1	TRBD2	.	TRBV7-3	TGTGCCAGCAGTGTGTCTAGCGGGGGTAATGAGCAGTTCTTC	CASSVSSGGNEQFF